This T cell receptor (beta chain) was recorded in a study of siplizumab effects on memory and regulatory T cells (dated by TCRdb to between 2017 and 2020). About the study as a whole: The effect of the anti-CD2 antibody siplizumab on alloreactive T-cell subsets was examined in allogeneic mixed lymphocyte reactions constructed from human PBMCs. Broader findings and caveats from the paper: Compared with memory T cells, unstimulated naive T cells appeared more diverse, and naive cells seemed to make a substantial contribution to the alloresponse. No functional confirmation was obtained for the suppressive function of proliferating Tregs from siplizumab cultures. For roughly 80-95% of proliferating CD4+ or CD8+ clones, no naive or memory phenotype could be assigned. Siplizumab significantly reduced the cumulative frequency of alloreactive sequences traceable to unstimulated CD4+ memory T cells. Because sequences below about 10^-5 frequency were poorly captured, only a minor fraction of alloreactive clones could be mapped to unstimulated subsets. Among mappable alloreactive CD4+ clones, the Treg-derived fraction averaged approximately 66% with siplizumab versus approximately 27% in control reactions.

Sorted unstimulated T cells and proliferating T cells recovered from mixed lymphocyte reactions underwent TCRbeta CDR3 sequencing. Fresh whole blood from some ten HLA-typed healthy donors was used as the source from which PBMCs were isolated. Unstimulated CD4+ regulatory T cells were FACS-sorted to map the origin of alloreactive clones. Library prep was done by the immunoSEQ multiplex PCR assay. Each sample had about 10^5 TCR templates assayed by the deep sequencing platform. Genomic DNA extracted from sorted T cells was used for TCRbeta CDR3 sequencing. Per the source publication's procedure: Clonal analysis of TCRbeta CDR3 data was done in the R programming language. Unstimulated samples were compared with post-reaction CFSE-low samples to define alloreactive CD4+ and CD8+ clones. Alloreactive CD4+ clones were assigned to regulatory or non-regulatory origin by matching sequences to sorted unstimulated Treg and non-Treg repertoires. TCRdb retrieved this table from immuneACCESS and kept in-frame rearrangements only. Not all clones are present; in checked studies, unresolved V genes account for under half, and no reason is known for the remainder. The DNA gave D and trimming, while V, J and clone size come from that table. The sample table lists some 97,000 clones, 94% of them with a count of one. Of the sample, roughly 0.6% falls within the top ten clones.

The germline V and J ends show losses of 4 bases and 5 bases respectively, and no gene match explains 3 bases of the junction. The germline V gene sets CDR1 to SQVTM and CDR2 to ANQGSEA. There are 12 amino acids in the CDR3, from cysteine to phenylalanine inclusive. Just the 36-base CDR3 DNA is kept, in frame starting at base 1. Turning to this clone: No antigen is known for it. The sample holds no much larger clone one base away, and base qualities are not on file.

The sequenced material came from Tregs sorted from blood. The clonotype comes from a human donor in good health. This receptor chain uses TRBV29-1 and TRBJ2-7; TRBD1 matches 9 bases in the middle. The CDR3 loop reads CSVVGQGNEQYF. The nucleotide sequence reads TGCAGCGTTGTAGGACAGGGGAACGAGCAGTACTTC.